The rows below give T cell receptor beta chains drawn from one sample of a study of Ad26.COV2.S vaccination and SARS-CoV-2 variants. The protocol was immunoSEQ multiplex PCR, while the TCRdb copy is restricted to in-frame clones and leaves out a portion. There are about 680,000 clones in the sample; around 90% occur only once, and nearly 1.5% lies in the top ten. The specimen comprised peripheral blood, sampled in a trial of Ad26.COV2.S vaccine versus placebo. These receptors were obtained from a person between 18 and 65 years old who received the Ad26.COV2.S COVID-19 vaccine or a placebo. Both conserved end residues are part of each CDR3. A D gene is named only where the DNA matches it firmly. Rows may omit the clone size; those that give it use once, few, many or a size class.

v_call	clone_size	d_call	j_call	cdr3_nt	cdr3_aa
TRBV30	NA	TRBD2	TRBJ2-5	TGTGCCTGGAGTGTAAGCCGGGGGGGCCGAGAGACCCAGTACTTC	CAWSVSRGGRETQYF
TRBV5-8	NA	NA	TRBJ1-3	TGTGCCAGCAGTGTAGAGATCCGGGGAGGAAACACCATATATTTT	CASSVEIRGGNTIYF
TRBV27	NA	NA	TRBJ1-5	TGTGCCAGCAGTGGCCAGCCCCAGCATTTT	CASSGQPQHF
TRBV28	NA	TRBD2	TRBJ2-2	TGTGCCAGCAGTTCTAGCGCCTTTGGACTAGCGATCAACACCGGGGAGCTGTTTTTT	CASSSSAFGLAINTGELFF
TRBV19	NA	NA	TRBJ1-5	TGTGCCAGTAGTATAAGTGGTTATCAGCCCCAGCATTTT	CASSISGYQPQHF
TRBV6-5	NA	TRBD1	TRBJ1-2	TGTGCCAGCAGTTACTCCACTCAGGGGGCTTTTGGCTACACCTTC	CASSYSTQGAFGYTF
TRBV11-2	NA	NA	TRBJ1-5	TGTGCCAGCAGCTCTAACAATCAGCCCCAGCATTTT	CASSSNNQPQHF
TRBV11-1	NA	NA	TRBJ2-2	TGTGCCAGCAGCTTAGCGGCCCTGGCCGGGGAGCTGTTTTTT	CASSLAALAGELFF
TRBV7-8	NA	NA	TRBJ2-5	TGTGCCAGCAGCCCTCTTAGACTAGTCGGGGAGACCCAGTACTTC	CASSPLRLVGETQYF
TRBV19	NA	TRBD2	TRBJ2-3	TGTGCCAGTAGAGCGGGGACCTCAGATACGCAGTATTTT	CASRAGTSDTQYF
TRBV12-3/TRBV12-4	NA	NA	TRBJ2-1	TGTGCCAGCAAGGTAGCGAACAATGAGCAGTTCTTC	CASKVANNEQFF
TRBV4-3	NA	NA	TRBJ1-2	TGCGCCAGCAGCCCCGGGGTTTCCTCTAACTATGGCTACACCTTC	CASSPGVSSNYGYTF
TRBV9	once	TRBD2	TRBJ2-4	TGTGCCAGCAATCCGGGGGGACCTATAGCCAAAAACATTCAGTACTTC	CASNPGGPIAKNIQYF
TRBV9	NA	TRBD2	TRBJ2-5	TGTGCCAGCAGCGTAGGACTAGCGGGGGGAGGGCAAGAGACCCAGTACTTC	CASSVGLAGGGQETQYF
TRBV21-1	few	NA	TRBJ1-4	TGTGCCAGCAGCACTACGGACAGTGCAACTAATGAAAAACTGTTTTTT	CASSTTDSATNEKLFF
TRBV10-3	NA	TRBD2	TRBJ2-1	TGTGCCATCAGGACTAGCGGGGGGGCGTCTTTTGAGCAGTTCTTC	CAIRTSGGASFEQFF
TRBV10-1	few	TRBD2	TRBJ2-7	TGCGCCAGCAGTGAGTCCGCTAGCGGGAAATCTCTCTACGAGCAGTACTTC	CASSESASGKSLYEQYF
TRBV7-2	NA	TRBD1	TRBJ1-6	TGTGCCAGCAGCCCTTCACCGGGACAGGGAAATTCACCCCTCCACTTT	CASSPSPGQGNSPLHF
TRBV19	NA	NA	TRBJ2-7	TGTGCCAGTAGTATACGCCTAGAGGGCTCCTACGAGCAGTACTTC	CASSIRLEGSYEQYF
TRBV30	NA	NA	TRBJ1-5	TGTGCCTGGAGTGTACGGGGATCTGGGGGCAATCAGCCCCAGCATTTT	CAWSVRGSGGNQPQHF
TRBV7-9	NA	TRBD1	TRBJ2-3	TGTGCCAGCAGCGCAAACAGGGGTCTCACAGATACGCAGTATTTT	CASSANRGLTDTQYF
TRBV19	NA	TRBD2	TRBJ2-1	TGTGCCAGTAGTATAGTGACTAGCGGCTACAATGAGCAGTTCTTC	CASSIVTSGYNEQFF
TRBV6-6	NA	NA	TRBJ1-1	TGTGCCAGCAGACCGAACACTGAAGCTTTCTTT	CASRPNTEAFF
TRBV5-5	NA	NA	TRBJ2-7	TGTGCCAGCAGATTGACCTACGAGCAGTACTTC	CASRLTYEQYF
TRBV4-2	NA	TRBD2	TRBJ2-2	TGTGCCAGCAGCCAAGAAATCCTAGCGGGAATTGGGTTCGGCGGGGAGCTGTTTTTT	CASSQEILAGIGFGGELFF
TRBV19	NA	NA	TRBJ1-1	TGTGCCAGTACTAGGACACCCCAGGGGATGAACACTGAAGCTTTCTTT	CASTRTPQGMNTEAFF
TRBV11-2	NA	NA	TRBJ2-7	TGTGCCAGCAGCCTAAACTACGAGCAGTACTTC	CASSLNYEQYF
TRBV4-3	many	TRBD2	TRBJ2-5	TGCGCCAGCAGCCAAGATACGGGGGGGACAGAGACCCAGTACTTC	CASSQDTGGTETQYF
TRBV27	NA	TRBD2	TRBJ2-1	TGTGCCAGCAGTTTAGGTCTAGCGGGAGGGCCGGACTTCTTC	CASSLGLAGGPDFF
TRBV3-1/TRBV3-2	NA	TRBD1	TRBJ1-4	TGTGCCAGCAGCCCGGACAGGGTTGAAAAACTGTTTTTT	CASSPDRVEKLFF
TRBV6-5	NA	TRBD1	TRBJ2-7	TGTGCCAGCAGTTCCGGGACAGGGTCCTACGAGCAGTACTTC	CASSSGTGSYEQYF
TRBV11-2	NA	NA	TRBJ2-7	TGTGCCAGCAGCCGGCGCCAGGTATCCTACGAGCAGTACTTC	CASSRRQVSYEQYF
TRBV5-1	NA	TRBD2	TRBJ2-3	TGCGCCAGCAGCTTGGGGGCTAGCGGGAGCGCAGATACGCAGTATTTT	CASSLGASGSADTQYF
TRBV2	NA	TRBD1	TRBJ2-1	TGTGCCAGCCCCAGGGGGCTGGACTCCTACAATGAGCAGTTCTTC	CASPRGLDSYNEQFF
TRBV4-2	NA	TRBD2	TRBJ2-4	TGTGCCAGCAGCCAAGCTCTGACCGGGGAGGGGGCCAAAAACATTCAGTACTTC	CASSQALTGEGAKNIQYF
TRBV5-1	few	NA	TRBJ1-5	TGCGCCAGCAGCTTGGAAGGCGGGTATCAGCCCCAGCATTTT	CASSLEGGYQPQHF
TRBV5-4	NA	TRBD2	TRBJ2-1	TGTGCCAGCAGCTCTCTAGCGGGGGGGTTTTACAATGAGCAGTTCTTC	CASSSLAGGFYNEQFF
TRBV7-3	NA	TRBD2	TRBJ2-5	TGTGCCAGCAGCTTAACCGGTCCTAGCGGGGGAGGGAAAGAGACCCAGTACTTC	CASSLTGPSGGGKETQYF
TRBV3-1/TRBV3-2	NA	TRBD1	TRBJ2-2	TGTGCCAGCAGAATAGGGGGCGGCGGGGAGCTGTTTTTT	CASRIGGGGELFF
TRBV18	NA	NA	TRBJ2-7	TGTGCCAGCTCTCGGGACGAGTCCTACGAGCAGTACTTC	CASSRDESYEQYF
TRBV5-7	NA	NA	TRBJ2-7	TGTGCCAGCAGCTTGGGTCAGGGTAGTCACGAGCAGTACTTC	CASSLGQGSHEQYF
TRBV29-1	NA	NA	TRBJ2-5	TGCAGCGTTGTAATGGGCGAGACCCAGTACTTC	CSVVMGETQYF
TRBV7-2	NA	TRBD1	TRBJ2-7	TGTGCCAGCAGCTTAAAGGGACAGGAGCTCTACGAGCAGTACTTC	CASSLKGQELYEQYF
TRBV24-1	NA	TRBD1	TRBJ2-3	TGTGCCACCAGTGATTCCGGGACAGGGATAAGCACAGATACGCAGTATTTT	CATSDSGTGISTDTQYF
TRBV2	once	NA	TRBJ2-1	TGTGCCAGCGAACCGGGACAAGGACTTTACAATGAGCAGTTCTTC	CASEPGQGLYNEQFF
TRBV10-3	NA	TRBD1	TRBJ2-7	TGTGCCATCAGTGAGTCTTACGGGACAGGGCTCTCCTACGAGCAGTACTTC	CAISESYGTGLSYEQYF
TRBV30	NA	NA	TRBJ2-5	TGTGCCTGGAGTGTACTAATCCAAGAGACCCAGTACTTC	CAWSVLIQETQYF
TRBV4-3	NA	TRBD1	TRBJ2-5	TGCGCCAGCAGCCGCCAGTCTCCGGGACAGGGGTTCGAGACCCAGTACTTC	CASSRQSPGQGFETQYF
TRBV5-1	NA	NA	TRBJ2-1	TGCGCCAGCAGCTTGGAATTTATTGGCGAACAGTTCTTC	CASSLEFIGEQFF
TRBV2	NA	NA	TRBJ1-2	TGTGCCAGCAGCCCAGACAGTGGGCCAGTAGACTATGGCTACACCTTC	CASSPDSGPVDYGYTF
TRBV27	NA	TRBD2	TRBJ2-7	TGTGCCAGCAGTTCCTCAGGAGCGGGAGATTACGAGCAGTACTTC	CASSSSGAGDYEQYF
TRBV5-4	NA	TRBD1	TRBJ2-3	TGTGCCAGCAGCTGGACAGGGGGCGATACGCAGTATTTT	CASSWTGGDTQYF
TRBV18	NA	TRBD1	TRBJ2-5	TGTGCCAGCTCACCATTTACCCCGGGACAGGGAGAGACCCAGTACTTC	CASSPFTPGQGETQYF
TRBV19	NA	NA	TRBJ2-5	TGTGCCAGTAGTAGGGTCTACCCAGAGACCCAGTACTTC	CASSRVYPETQYF